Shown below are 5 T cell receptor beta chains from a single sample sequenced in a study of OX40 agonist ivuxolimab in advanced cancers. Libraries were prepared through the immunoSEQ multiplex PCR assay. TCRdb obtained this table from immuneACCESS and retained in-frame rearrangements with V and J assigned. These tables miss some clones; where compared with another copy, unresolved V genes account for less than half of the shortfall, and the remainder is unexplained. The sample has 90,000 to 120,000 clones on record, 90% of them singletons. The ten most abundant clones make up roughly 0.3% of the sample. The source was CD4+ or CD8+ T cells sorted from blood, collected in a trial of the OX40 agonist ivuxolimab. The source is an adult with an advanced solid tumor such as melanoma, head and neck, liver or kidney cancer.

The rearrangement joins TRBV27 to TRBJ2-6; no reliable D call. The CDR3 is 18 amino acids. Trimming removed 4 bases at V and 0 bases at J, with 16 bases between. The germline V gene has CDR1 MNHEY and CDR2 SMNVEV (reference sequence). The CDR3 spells CASSSPDMRYSGANVLTF. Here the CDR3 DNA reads TGTGCCAGCAGTTCCCCCGATATGAGGTACTCTGGGGCCAACGTCCTGACTTTC.

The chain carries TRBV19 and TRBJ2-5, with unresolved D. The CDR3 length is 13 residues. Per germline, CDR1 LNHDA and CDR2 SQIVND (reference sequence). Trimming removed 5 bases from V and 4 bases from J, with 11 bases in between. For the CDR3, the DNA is TGTGCCAGTAGTTCCCTTACAGTAGAGACCCAGTACTTC. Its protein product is CASSSLTVETQYF.

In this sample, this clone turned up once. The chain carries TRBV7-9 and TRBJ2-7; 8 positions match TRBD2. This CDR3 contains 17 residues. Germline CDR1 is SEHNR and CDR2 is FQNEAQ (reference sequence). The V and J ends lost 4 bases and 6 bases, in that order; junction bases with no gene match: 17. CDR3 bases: TGTGCCAGCAGCTCCCGCCTTGGGGCGGGAGGTTTGCGCGAGCAGTACTTC. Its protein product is CASSSRLGAGGLREQYF.

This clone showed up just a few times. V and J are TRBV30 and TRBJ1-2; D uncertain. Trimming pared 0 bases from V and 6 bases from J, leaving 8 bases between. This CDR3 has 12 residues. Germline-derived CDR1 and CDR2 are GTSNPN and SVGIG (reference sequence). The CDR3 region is CAWSVRRDGYTF. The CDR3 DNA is TGTGCCTGGAGTGTCCGGAGGGATGGCTACACCTTC.

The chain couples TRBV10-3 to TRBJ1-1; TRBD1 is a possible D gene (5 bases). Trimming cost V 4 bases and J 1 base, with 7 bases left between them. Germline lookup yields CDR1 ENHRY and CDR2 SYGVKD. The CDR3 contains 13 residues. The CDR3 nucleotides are TGTGCCATCAGTGGACAGCCGAACACTGAAGCTTTCTTT. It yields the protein CAISGQPNTEAFF.